This record looks at one T cell receptor (beta chain) sequence and its context. This specimen comes from a study of blood T cell repertoires in COVID-19. At the level of the study: COVID-19 samples from acute and convalescent phases originated in the United States, Italy and Spain. From T cells, B-cell-depleted T cells, or PBMCs came the material, which was cDNA or gDNA.

Authors' analysis steps: Reference gene primer amplification yielded estimated nucleated cell counts. TCRdb keeps only in-frame clones here, not all; method: immunoSEQ multiplex PCR. Clonal size and the V and J genes are those of that table, whereas D and trimming came from the DNA. The sample includes 260,000 or so clones, approximately 85% of them seen just once. The clonotype was recovered from a man aged 18 to 30 with active or convalescent COVID-19. Sequencing used peripheral blood.

The CDR3 reads CASSIGLRGFGNTIYF. CDR3 nucleotide sequence: TGTGCCAGTAGTATCGGTTTGAGAGGGTTTGGAAACACCATATATTTT. The rearrangement uses TRBV19 and TRBJ1-3, with D unclear. The V gene's germline CDR1 is LNHDA and CDR2 SQIVND (reference sequence). V lost 3 bases and J 3 bases, leaving 15 bases between the germline ends. The CDR3 totals 16 residues.